This T cell receptor beta chain is from a study of blood T cells in healthy people across ages. The CDR3 spans 8 residues. Looked up from germline, CDR1 is KGHSH and CDR2 is LQKENI. A note on this clonotype: Its antigen is not known. Relative to the germline gene, one junction end is altered; a read error may explain this.

Sample-barcoded 5' priming and a J-beta primer mix drove a second PCR of about 6 to 12 cycles. A template-switch adaptor containing 12 random nucleotides labeled each cDNA molecule. TCRdb passed the 5' RACE reads through MiXCR, listing each CDR3 protein once. The sample has fewer than 600,000 distinct CDR3 sequences, about 27% seen once. Study results and caveats: More naive CD4+ cells and higher diversity marked long-lived donors relative to aged donors. The CMV status of each donor remained undetermined, and this could have confounded shifts in expanded clonotypes.

In addition, the sample was reused for a study of T cells of mothers and their children. That work states: Slightly higher overlap, not significant, was seen in related mother-child pairs than in unrelated pairs.

The gene calls are TRBV18 and TRBJ2-5, with D unclear. The sequence was collected from a boy aged 2 to 10 in good health. Sequences were obtained from blood. This CDR3 is CASSPWDF. The CDR3 region has the DNA TGTGCCAGCTCACCTTGGGACTTC.